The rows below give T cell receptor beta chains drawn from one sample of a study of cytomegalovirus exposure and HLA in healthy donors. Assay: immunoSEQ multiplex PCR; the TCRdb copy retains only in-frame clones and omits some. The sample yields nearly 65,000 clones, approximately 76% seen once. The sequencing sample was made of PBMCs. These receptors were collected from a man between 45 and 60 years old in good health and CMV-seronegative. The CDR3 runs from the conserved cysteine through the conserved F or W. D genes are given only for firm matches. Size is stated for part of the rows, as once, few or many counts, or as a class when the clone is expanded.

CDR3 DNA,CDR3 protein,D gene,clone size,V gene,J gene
TGCAGTGCTCCTTTCACAGATACGCAGTATTTT,CSAPFTDTQYF,.,.,TRBV20-1,TRBJ2-3
TGTGCCAGCAGCTTAGTCCCAGGGCCGCACGGGGGGACCGGGGAGCTGTTTTTT,CASSLVPGPHGGTGELFF,TRBD2,.,TRBV7-9,TRBJ2-2
TGTGCCAGCAGCTTAGCAGGGGGCCTGGACTACGAGCAGTACTTC,CASSLAGGLDYEQYF,TRBD1,.,TRBV7-8,TRBJ2-7
TGTGCCAGTAGTATAAGGGAGATTCAGCCCCAGCATTTT,CASSIREIQPQHF,.,few,TRBV19,TRBJ1-5
TGCGCCAGCAGTCCTAACGGGGGGTCACAGTTCTTC,CASSPNGGSQFF,TRBD2,.,TRBV10-1,TRBJ2-1
TGTGCCTGGAGCCTAAGCGCGGGGGGTTACGAGGAAAAACTGTTTTTT,CAWSLSAGGYEEKLFF,.,.,TRBV30,TRBJ1-4
TGTGCCAGCAGCCCCACGGCGGACACTGAAGCTTTCTTT,CASSPTADTEAFF,.,once,TRBV5-4,TRBJ1-1
TGTGCCTGGACTCAGGGTTTGCTAGGTTCACCCCTCCACTTT,CAWTQGLLGSPLHF,.,.,TRBV30,TRBJ1-6
TGTGCCAGTATAGCGTATGACACCGGGGAGCTGTTTTTT,CASIAYDTGELFF,.,.,TRBV19,TRBJ2-2
TGCGCCAGCAGCTTGGCCGGGACAGAGTACAATGAGCAGTTCTTC,CASSLAGTEYNEQFF,TRBD1,once,TRBV5-1,TRBJ2-1
TGTGCCAGCTCGCCTCCAGCGGTAGGAGACATTCAGTACTTC,CASSPPAVGDIQYF,.,.,TRBV18,TRBJ2-4
TGCGCCAGCGGGGGACACCACACAGATACGCAGTATTTT,CASGGHHTDTQYF,.,.,TRBV5-1,TRBJ2-3
TGTGCCAGCATAAGGAGAGGGGGCGCGGGCCTCCTTACCGGGGAGCTGTTTTTT,CASIRRGGAGLLTGELFF,TRBD1,.,TRBV5-6,TRBJ2-2
TGTGCCAGCAGGGCAGGGAAGGCCGCTAATGAAAAACTGTTTTTT,CASRAGKAANEKLFF,.,.,TRBV7-9,TRBJ1-4
TGTGCCTGGAAAGGGAATGGGGCTCCCAATTGGTATGGCTACACCTTC,CAWKGNGAPNWYGYTF,.,.,TRBV30,TRBJ1-2
TGCGCCAGCAAAGAGGGGGGGCGCACCGGTGGAAAACTGTTTTTT,CASKEGGRTGGKLFF,.,.,TRBV10-2,TRBJ1-4
TGTGCCAGCAGCCTGAGGGGGCCGGAAGATACGCAGTATTTT,CASSLRGPEDTQYF,TRBD1,.,TRBV5-4,TRBJ2-3
TGCAGCGTTGAATCCCGGGACAACCAAGAGACCCAGTACTTC,CSVESRDNQETQYF,.,.,TRBV29-1,TRBJ2-5
TGTGCCAGCAGTTCCTCAGGGGGAACTAGCTATGGCTACACCTTC,CASSSSGGTSYGYTF,TRBD1,.,TRBV6-6,TRBJ1-2
TGTGCCAGCAGTTACCCCAGACAGGGGGACAATCAGCCCCAGCATTTT,CASSYPRQGDNQPQHF,TRBD1,.,TRBV6-6,TRBJ1-5
TGTGCCAGCAGCTTAGGACAGGGTAGGAACATTCAGTACTTC,CASSLGQGRNIQYF,.,.,TRBV13,TRBJ2-4
TGCGCCAGCAAGTGGATCGGGAGTGAGCAGTTCTTC,CASKWIGSEQFF,.,once,TRBV10-1,TRBJ2-1